Below are 5 T cell receptor beta chains sequenced from a single sample in a study of cytomegalovirus exposure and HLA in healthy donors. Both 60 Vbeta primers and 13 Jbeta primers went into the PCR. The table came from immunoSEQ multiplex PCR; TCRdb's copy has only in-frame clones and leaves some out. The data show about 150,000 clones, with nearly 80% seen just once and 9.5% to 15% held by the top ten. The sample comprised PBMCs. These receptors came from a man in his thirties or forties in good health and CMV-seropositive.

V is TRBV15 and J is TRBJ2-2, with 9 bases aligning to TRBD2. Germline CDR1 and CDR2: LNHNV and YYDKDF (reference sequence). The CDR3 extends over 18 amino acids. Trimming cost V 0 bases and J 3 bases; bases outside gene matches: 8. The CDR3 sequence is CATSRDPSGNWDTGELFF. Here the CDR3 DNA reads TGTGCCACCAGCAGAGATCCTAGCGGGAATTGGGACACCGGGGAGCTGTTTTTT.

The J gene is TRBJ2-1, the V gene TRBV5-1; 13 positions match TRBD2. The CDR3 runs 16 residues. CDR1 is SGHRS and CDR2 is YFSETQ in the germline V gene. V was pared by 1 base and J by 8 bases, with 6 bases of the junction left unmatched. CDR3 region: CASSLSGTSGTDEQFF. The CDR3 DNA follows: TGCGCCAGCAGCTTGTCCGGGACTAGCGGGACGGATGAGCAGTTCTTC.

The gene calls are TRBV2 and TRBJ2-7; 14 bases agree with TRBD2. Trimming took 8 bases from V and 0 from J; bases not matched to a gene: 3. The germline V gene encodes CDR1 SNHLY and CDR2 FYNNEI. CDR3 size: 15 residues. Written as DNA, the CDR3 is TGTGCCAGCGGACTAGCGGGAGGTAGCTCCTACGAGCAGTACTTC. Its translation is CASGLAGGSSYEQYF.

A few counts support this clone. This chain links TRBV28 with TRBJ1-3; 8 nucleotides match TRBD1. The J segment lost 3 bases and the V segment lost 7 bases, leaving 8 bases of the junction unmatched. The CDR3 runs to 15 residues. Germline-derived CDR1 and CDR2 are MDHEN and SYDVKM. The CDR3 sequence: CASKPDRAGGNTIYF. The CDR3 nucleotides are TGTGCCAGCAAACCGGACAGGGCTGGTGGAAACACCATATATTTT.

The CDR3 spells CASSSPPGGEVYEQYF. CDR3 bases: TGTGCCAGCAGTTCGCCTCCAGGGGGCGAAGTGTACGAGCAGTACTTC. The rearrangement links TRBV28 to TRBJ2-7; 8 nucleotides line up with TRBD1. This CDR3 region has 16 residues. Germline trimming cut 4 bases from V and 4 bases from J; bases unmatched to any gene: 12. Germline loops: CDR1 MDHEN, CDR2 SYDVKM.